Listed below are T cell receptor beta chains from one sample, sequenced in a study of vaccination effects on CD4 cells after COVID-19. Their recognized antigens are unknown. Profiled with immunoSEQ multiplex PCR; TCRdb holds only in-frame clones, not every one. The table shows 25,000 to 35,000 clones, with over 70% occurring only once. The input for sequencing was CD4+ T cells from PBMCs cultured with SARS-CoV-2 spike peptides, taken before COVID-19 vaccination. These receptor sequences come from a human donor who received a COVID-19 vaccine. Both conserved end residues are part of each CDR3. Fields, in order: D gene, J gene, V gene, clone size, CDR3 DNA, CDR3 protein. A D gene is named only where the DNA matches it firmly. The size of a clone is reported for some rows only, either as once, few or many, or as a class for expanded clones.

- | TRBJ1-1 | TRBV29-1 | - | TGCAGCGTTGAGAACAGCATGAACACTGAAGCTTTCTTT | CSVENSMNTEAFF
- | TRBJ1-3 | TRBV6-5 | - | TGTGCCAGCAGTTACAAGGCTTTCTCTGGAAACACCATATATTTT | CASSYKAFSGNTIYF
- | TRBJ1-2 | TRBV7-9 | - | TGTGCCAGCAGCTCAAGCACCACCTACTATGGCTACACCTTC | CASSSSTTYYGYTF
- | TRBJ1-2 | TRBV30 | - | TGTGCCTGGACCGGGGGGGATGGCTACACCTTC | CAWTGGDGYTF
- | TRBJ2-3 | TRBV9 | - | TGTGCCAGCAGCGCAACCAACGCGGATACGCAGTATTTT | CASSATNADTQYF
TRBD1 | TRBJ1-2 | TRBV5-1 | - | TGCGCCAGCAGCTTGGCGGGACAGGGGGCAGAAGGCTACACCTTC | CASSLAGQGAEGYTF
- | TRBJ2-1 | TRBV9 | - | TGTGCCAGCAGCGTAGGGGGGGGCATCCTGGATGAGCAGTTCTTC | CASSVGGGILDEQFF
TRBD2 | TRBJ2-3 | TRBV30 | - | TGTGCCTGGAGTGTACTAGCGGACCCCCAAGATACGCAGTATTTT | CAWSVLADPQDTQYF
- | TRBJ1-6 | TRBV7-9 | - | TGTGCCAGCGGAGACAGCTCCTATAATTCACCCCTCCACTTT | CASGDSSYNSPLHF
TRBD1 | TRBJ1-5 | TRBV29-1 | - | TGCAGCGTTGTGGAGACAGGGGGTAATCAGCCCCAGCATTTT | CSVVETGGNQPQHF
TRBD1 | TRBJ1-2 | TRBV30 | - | TGTGCCTGGAGTTACCCCGTTCCAGGGACAGGGGTCCCATGGGGCTACACCTTC | CAWSYPVPGTGVPWGYTF
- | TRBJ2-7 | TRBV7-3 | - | TGTGCCAGCAGCTTAGACGGGGGCGAGCAGTACTTC | CASSLDGGEQYF
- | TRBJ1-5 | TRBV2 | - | TGTGCCAGCAGTGCGGCGGGTATGTATCAGCCCCAGCATTTT | CASSAAGMYQPQHF
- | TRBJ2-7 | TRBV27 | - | TGTGCCAGCAGTTCCAGGCCGGGACTCCCCGAGCAGTACTTC | CASSSRPGLPEQYF
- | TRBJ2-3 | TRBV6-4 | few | TGTGCCAGCAGTGCGGGGACAGATACGCAGTATTTT | CASSAGTDTQYF
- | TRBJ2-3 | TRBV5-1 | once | TGCGCCAGCAGCTTGGAGGGGAACACAGATACGCAGTATTTT | CASSLEGNTDTQYF
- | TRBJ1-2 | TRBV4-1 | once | TGCGCCAGCAGCGAAAGCCCTACCGGGTACTATGGCTACACCTTC | CASSESPTGYYGYTF
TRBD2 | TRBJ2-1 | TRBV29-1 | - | TGCAGCGTTGGTTGGCTAGCGGGATGGAATGAGCAGTTCTTC | CSVGWLAGWNEQFF
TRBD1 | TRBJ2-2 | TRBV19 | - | TGTGCCAGTAGTTTAGACAGGGCGAACACCGGGGAGCTGTTTTTT | CASSLDRANTGELFF